A selection of T cell receptor beta chains follows, all from one sample in a study of shared T cell receptors in the human thymus. The assay was immunoSEQ multiplex PCR, and TCRdb's table has in-frame clones only and misses some. The repertoire holds some 400,000 clones, with more than 85% as singletons. The sequenced material came from thymocytes. The receptors originated from a human donor. Each CDR3 is given with its conserved first and last residue. Each record gives: V gene, clone size, D gene, J gene, CDR3 DNA, CDR3 protein. The D gene is left open where the match is weak. Part of the rows lack a size; the others show once, few, many or a class for expanded clones.

v_call: TRBV19; clone_size: -; d_call: -; j_call: TRBJ2-1; cdr3_nt: TGTGCCAGTACCCGGGGGGCCTCCACTCACCACCTATACAATGAGCAGTTCTTC; cdr3_aa: CASTRGASTHHLYNEQFF
v_call: TRBV5-1; clone_size: -; d_call: TRBD1; j_call: TRBJ1-1; cdr3_nt: TGCGCCAGCAGCTTGTTACAGGGGGACACTGAAGCTTTCTTT; cdr3_aa: CASSLLQGDTEAFF
v_call: TRBV27; clone_size: -; d_call: -; j_call: TRBJ1-5; cdr3_nt: TGTGCCAGCAGTTTATCGCTCAAGGATCAGCCCCAGCATTTT; cdr3_aa: CASSLSLKDQPQHF
v_call: TRBV28; clone_size: -; d_call: TRBD1; j_call: TRBJ1-2; cdr3_nt: TGTGCCAGCAGTTTGGTGGACAGGGACACGATTAGGGGCTACACCTTC; cdr3_aa: CASSLVDRDTIRGYTF
v_call: TRBV28; clone_size: -; d_call: -; j_call: TRBJ1-2; cdr3_nt: TGTGCCAGCAGTAGACCGGACAGCGGCTATGGCTACACCTTC; cdr3_aa: CASSRPDSGYGYTF
v_call: TRBV2; clone_size: -; d_call: -; j_call: TRBJ2-7; cdr3_nt: TGTGCCAGCAGTGAAGGGACGGACGAGCAGTACTTC; cdr3_aa: CASSEGTDEQYF
v_call: TRBV7-9; clone_size: -; d_call: -; j_call: TRBJ1-5; cdr3_nt: TGTGCCAGCAGCTTTGAGAGACAGCCCCAGCATTTT; cdr3_aa: CASSFERQPQHF
v_call: TRBV11-2; clone_size: -; d_call: TRBD1; j_call: TRBJ1-2; cdr3_nt: TGTGCCAGCAGGCACCATCCGGGACAGGCTCCTAACTATGGCTACACCTTC; cdr3_aa: CASRHHPGQAPNYGYTF
v_call: TRBV2; clone_size: -; d_call: TRBD2; j_call: TRBJ2-3; cdr3_nt: TGTGCGGATGGGGGGAAGCGGGAGTATCCGCAGGGGACAGATACGCAGTATTTT; cdr3_aa: CADGGKREYPQGTDTQYF
v_call: TRBV19; clone_size: -; d_call: TRBD1; j_call: TRBJ1-2; cdr3_nt: TGTGCCAGTACCATGCGGGACAGGGAAAAAATCTGCGGCTACACCTTC; cdr3_aa: CASTMRDREKICGYTF
v_call: TRBV18; clone_size: -; d_call: -; j_call: TRBJ2-5; cdr3_nt: TGTGCCAGCTCACCACTGGATCCTCCGGGGCCCCGAGACCCTCGGGAGACCCAGTACTTC; cdr3_aa: CASSPLDPPGPRDPRETQYF
v_call: TRBV11-1; clone_size: -; d_call: TRBD2; j_call: TRBJ2-1; cdr3_nt: TGTGCCAGCACCTTAGCGGGGGTTGTGGGCAATGAGCAGTTCTTC; cdr3_aa: CASTLAGVVGNEQFF
v_call: TRBV11-2; clone_size: once; d_call: -; j_call: TRBJ1-1; cdr3_nt: TGTGCCAGCAGCTTATCCACAGCCTTGAACACTGAAGCTTTCTTT; cdr3_aa: CASSLSTALNTEAFF
v_call: TRBV15; clone_size: -; d_call: -; j_call: TRBJ2-5; cdr3_nt: TGTGCCACCAGCACTAGGACCCGGGGGCAAGAGACCCAGTACTTC; cdr3_aa: CATSTRTRGQETQYF
v_call: TRBV7-9; clone_size: once; d_call: -; j_call: TRBJ2-1; cdr3_nt: TGTGCCAGCAGCCTGACTAGGTTACCGCGTGAGCAGTTCTTC; cdr3_aa: CASSLTRLPREQFF
v_call: TRBV28; clone_size: -; d_call: -; j_call: TRBJ2-1; cdr3_nt: TGTGCCAGCAGTTTAATGGGGTACAATGAGCAGTTCTTC; cdr3_aa: CASSLMGYNEQFF
v_call: TRBV9; clone_size: -; d_call: -; j_call: TRBJ2-3; cdr3_nt: TGTGCCAGCAGCCCCCTGGGCGGGGATGGTCAAACAGATACGCAGTATTTT; cdr3_aa: CASSPLGGDGQTDTQYF
v_call: TRBV5-1; clone_size: -; d_call: -; j_call: TRBJ1-1; cdr3_nt: TGCGCCAGCAGCTCTGGGGGACTCGGGGAATTGAACACTGAAGCTTTCTTT; cdr3_aa: CASSSGGLGELNTEAFF
v_call: TRBV11-1; clone_size: -; d_call: TRBD1; j_call: TRBJ2-7; cdr3_nt: TGTGCCAGCAGCTCCGCCGGGACAGGGGCGAGGGAGCAGTACTTC; cdr3_aa: CASSSAGTGAREQYF
v_call: TRBV18; clone_size: -; d_call: -; j_call: TRBJ1-1; cdr3_nt: TGTGCCAGCTCACCCACGGGAGTCGTAATCACTGAAGCTTTCTTT; cdr3_aa: CASSPTGVVITEAFF
v_call: TRBV5-1; clone_size: once; d_call: -; j_call: TRBJ2-7; cdr3_nt: TGCGCCAGCGGGACACCTCCAGCCGGGGACGGAAGATACGAGCAGTACTTC; cdr3_aa: CASGTPPAGDGRYEQYF
v_call: TRBV7-2; clone_size: -; d_call: -; j_call: TRBJ2-7; cdr3_nt: TGTGCCAGCAGCTTAGCAAGGGTACCCTCCTACGAGCAGTACTTC; cdr3_aa: CASSLARVPSYEQYF
v_call: TRBV7-2; clone_size: -; d_call: -; j_call: TRBJ1-3; cdr3_nt: TGTGCCAGCAGCCCGGACAGCTCTGGAAACACCATATATTTT; cdr3_aa: CASSPDSSGNTIYF
v_call: TRBV5-5; clone_size: -; d_call: -; j_call: TRBJ1-1; cdr3_nt: TGTGCCAGCAGCTTGGAGTCTTCGGGAGTCAACACTGAAGCTTTCTTT; cdr3_aa: CASSLESSGVNTEAFF
v_call: TRBV6-1; clone_size: -; d_call: -; j_call: TRBJ1-5; cdr3_nt: TGTGCCAGCAGTGAAACGAGGACAGCTCTCAATCAGCCCCAGCATTTT; cdr3_aa: CASSETRTALNQPQHF
v_call: TRBV4-3; clone_size: -; d_call: -; j_call: TRBJ1-5; cdr3_nt: TGCGCCAGCAGCCAAGATATATGGGGGGGTGGTCAGCCCCAGCATTTT; cdr3_aa: CASSQDIWGGGQPQHF
v_call: TRBV14; clone_size: -; d_call: TRBD2; j_call: TRBJ2-1; cdr3_nt: TGTGCCAGCAGCCAAGCCGACTTCAGGGGCAAGCGGGAGGCCCAGGATGAGCAGTTCTTC; cdr3_aa: CASSQADFRGKREAQDEQFF
v_call: TRBV27; clone_size: once; d_call: -; j_call: TRBJ2-7; cdr3_nt: TGTGCCAGCAGTACACAGGGACCCTACGAGCAGTACTTC; cdr3_aa: CASSTQGPYEQYF
v_call: TRBV11-1; clone_size: -; d_call: TRBD1; j_call: TRBJ2-7; cdr3_nt: TGTGCCAGCAGCTTATGCAATGGACAGGATAAAGACGAGCAGTACTTC; cdr3_aa: CASSLCNGQDKDEQYF
v_call: TRBV7-3; clone_size: -; d_call: -; j_call: TRBJ2-2; cdr3_nt: TGTGCCAGCAGCCCTCCGGAGGACACCGGGGAGCTGTTTTTT; cdr3_aa: CASSPPEDTGELFF
v_call: TRBV7-9; clone_size: -; d_call: TRBD2; j_call: TRBJ2-1; cdr3_nt: TGTGCCAGCAGCCCGCCGGGAGGGGATGAGCAGTTCTTC; cdr3_aa: CASSPPGGDEQFF
v_call: TRBV7-3; clone_size: -; d_call: TRBD1; j_call: TRBJ2-1; cdr3_nt: TGTGCCAGCAGCACGCAGGGACAGAACTACAATGAGCAGTTCTTC; cdr3_aa: CASSTQGQNYNEQFF
v_call: TRBV6-1; clone_size: once; d_call: -; j_call: TRBJ2-5; cdr3_nt: TGTGCCAGCAGGGCTACGCCGAACGATCAAGAGACCCAGTACTTC; cdr3_aa: CASRATPNDQETQYF
v_call: TRBV12-5; clone_size: -; d_call: -; j_call: TRBJ1-1; cdr3_nt: TGTGCTAGTATGGTTGGGCAGGGGAAGAACACTGAAGCTTTCTTT; cdr3_aa: CASMVGQGKNTEAFF
v_call: TRBV6-1; clone_size: -; d_call: -; j_call: TRBJ2-7; cdr3_nt: TGTGCCAGTTTAGACAGAGCCTACGAGCAGTACTTC; cdr3_aa: CASLDRAYEQYF
v_call: TRBV7-9; clone_size: -; d_call: -; j_call: TRBJ2-3; cdr3_nt: TGTGCCAGCAGCTTAGCGATAGGGCAGGGCCTGAGCACAGATACGCAGTATTTT; cdr3_aa: CASSLAIGQGLSTDTQYF
v_call: TRBV5-6; clone_size: -; d_call: -; j_call: TRBJ2-5; cdr3_nt: TGTGCCAGCAGCCACGCTACCGGGACAGGTCGCGGGAGGACTGGGACCCAGTACTTC; cdr3_aa: CASSHATGTGRGRTGTQYF
v_call: TRBV18; clone_size: -; d_call: -; j_call: TRBJ2-3; cdr3_nt: TGTGCCAGCTCACCGCGTTGGAGACAGGAGAGCACAGATACGCAGTATTTT; cdr3_aa: CASSPRWRQESTDTQYF
v_call: TRBV10-3; clone_size: -; d_call: -; j_call: TRBJ1-5; cdr3_nt: TGTGCCATCAGTGAGGCAGGAGTAAGCAATCAGCCCCAGCATTTT; cdr3_aa: CAISEAGVSNQPQHF
v_call: TRBV7-8; clone_size: once; d_call: -; j_call: TRBJ2-5; cdr3_nt: TGTGCCAGCAGCTCCTGGGGGGCGGAGACCCAGTACTTC; cdr3_aa: CASSSWGAETQYF
v_call: TRBV7-9; clone_size: -; d_call: -; j_call: TRBJ1-2; cdr3_nt: TGTGCCGGAACCCGGGGTGGCTACACCTTC; cdr3_aa: CAGTRGGYTF
v_call: TRBV2; clone_size: -; d_call: TRBD2; j_call: TRBJ2-1; cdr3_nt: TGTGCCACCATCCCCACTAGCGGGAGACACAATGAGCAGTTCTTC; cdr3_aa: CATIPTSGRHNEQFF
v_call: TRBV27; clone_size: once; d_call: TRBD2; j_call: TRBJ2-7; cdr3_nt: TGTGCCAGCAGCCCGGGACTAGCGGCCCCCAGGCCGTACTTC; cdr3_aa: CASSPGLAAPRPYF
v_call: TRBV7-2; clone_size: once; d_call: TRBD1; j_call: TRBJ2-7; cdr3_nt: TGTGCCAGCAGCCCTTCCCGGGACAGGGGATATTACGAGCAGTACTTC; cdr3_aa: CASSPSRDRGYYEQYF
v_call: TRBV11-3; clone_size: -; d_call: TRBD2; j_call: TRBJ2-1; cdr3_nt: TGTGCCAGCAGCTTAGATGGGAGCGGGGCTACCTACAATGAGCAGTTCTTC; cdr3_aa: CASSLDGSGATYNEQFF
v_call: TRBV12-5; clone_size: -; d_call: -; j_call: TRBJ1-1; cdr3_nt: TGTGCTAGTGGTTTGCCACACGACGCTGACACTGAAGCTTTCTTT; cdr3_aa: CASGLPHDADTEAFF
v_call: TRBV7-9; clone_size: once; d_call: -; j_call: TRBJ2-7; cdr3_nt: TGTGCCAGCAGCCCCTTTGGAAGCGTCTACGAGCAGTACTTC; cdr3_aa: CASSPFGSVYEQYF
v_call: TRBV11-2; clone_size: -; d_call: TRBD1; j_call: TRBJ2-3; cdr3_nt: TGTGCCAGCAGCTGCGGACAGGACCCTAGCACAGATACGCAGTATTTT; cdr3_aa: CASSCGQDPSTDTQYF
v_call: TRBV6-5; clone_size: -; d_call: -; j_call: TRBJ2-7; cdr3_nt: TGTGCCAGCAGTTACGGGCAGCTTTCCTACGAGCAGTACTTC; cdr3_aa: CASSYGQLSYEQYF
v_call: TRBV15; clone_size: once; d_call: -; j_call: TRBJ2-7; cdr3_nt: TGTGCCACCAGCAGAGATGGGGCAGAGAGTCCCTGTGGCGAGCAGTACTTC; cdr3_aa: CATSRDGAESPCGEQYF
v_call: TRBV19; clone_size: -; d_call: -; j_call: TRBJ1-5; cdr3_nt: TGTGCCAGTAGTATCTGGGGGGGGAATCAGCCCCAGCATTTT; cdr3_aa: CASSIWGGNQPQHF
v_call: TRBV6-1; clone_size: -; d_call: TRBD2; j_call: TRBJ2-3; cdr3_nt: TGTGCCAGCAGTGAAGCGGGGAGTGTGACTAGCGGGAAGACAGATACGCAGTATTTT; cdr3_aa: CASSEAGSVTSGKTDTQYF
v_call: TRBV28; clone_size: -; d_call: TRBD2; j_call: TRBJ2-5; cdr3_nt: TGTGCCAGCAGCCAGAGACTAGCTCCTCCGGAGACCCAGTACTTC; cdr3_aa: CASSQRLAPPETQYF
v_call: TRBV6-1; clone_size: -; d_call: -; j_call: TRBJ2-7; cdr3_nt: TGTGCCAGCAGTGAAGCCTTTGGAAACGAGCAGTACTTC; cdr3_aa: CASSEAFGNEQYF